The 24 T cell receptor beta chains below come from one sample, sequenced in a study of T-cell reconstitution after alpha-beta-depleted transplantation in children. Construction of the TCRbeta library involved unique molecular identifiers. TCRdb re-called the PCR reads through MiXCR, storing one row per CDR3 protein. Of some 450,000 distinct CDR3 sequences in the sample, 43% were seen once. The sequences come from PBMCs, collected before TCRalphabeta/CD19-depleted stem cell transplant. The receptors stem from a girl aged 2 to 10 with aplastic anemia, due to receive a stem cell transplant.

This clonotype was seen repeatedly, ten times or more. The V call is TRBV11-2, the J call TRBJ2-2, with 10 bases lining up with TRBD1. The CDR3 contains 18 residues. Germline V gene sequence: CDR1 SGHAT, CDR2 FQNNGV. J gave up 0 bases and V 3 bases, and 7 bases lay outside the gene matches. This CDR3 reads CASSFRQGANANTGELFF. In DNA form, the CDR3 reads TGTGCCAGCAGCTTCCGACAGGGGGCGAACGCGAACACCGGGGAGCTGTTTTTT.

The chain joins TRBV2 to TRBJ2-5; 8 bases align to TRBD2. The V gene end was trimmed by 10 bases and the J gene end by 2 bases; junction bases not matched to a gene: 12. Germline values: CDR1 SNHLY, CDR2 FYNNEI. This CDR3 is built from 15 residues. CDR3 DNA sequence: TGTGCCAAAACTCGCTTAGCGGGGAGGCAAGAGACCCAGTACTTC. Translated: CAKTRLAGRQETQYF.

This rearrangement joins TRBV7-2 to TRBJ2-1; D may be TRBD1 or TRBD2 (5 bases each). Looked up from germline, CDR1 is SGHTA and CDR2 is FQGNSA. V was cut by 2 bases and J by 0 bases, with 11 bases left in between. The CDR3 covers 16 residues. The CDR3 protein is CASSLFGTDSYNEQFF. As DNA, the CDR3 is TGTGCCAGCAGCTTATTTGGGACGGACTCCTACAATGAGCAGTTCTTC.

This clonotype has only a few counts. The chain couples TRBV4-1 to TRBJ2-7; 7 nucleotides line up with TRBD1. The junction had 5 bases not matched to a gene; V was cut back by 4 bases and J by 2 bases. This CDR3 comprises 14 residues. CDR1 and CDR2 (germline): MGHRA, YSYEKL. The CDR3 sequence is CASSPGTVTYEQYF. The CDR3 DNA follows: TGCGCCAGCAGCCCCGGGACAGTCACCTACGAGCAGTACTTC.

The chain carries TRBV20-1 and TRBJ1-1; D remains unclear. The CDR3 consists of 14 residues. Germline lookup yields CDR1 DFQATT and CDR2 SNEGSKA (reference sequence). Deletions cut 6 bases from V and 0 bases from J, with 14 bases between. The DNA of the CDR3 is TGCAGTGCCCACGACCGCCGAATGAACACTGAAGCTTTCTTT. Its protein product is CSAHDRRMNTEAFF.

The V gene is TRBV4-1, the J gene TRBJ2-3; possibly TRBD1 for D (6 bases). V lost 6 bases and J 2 bases, leaving 15 bases between the germline ends. This CDR3 spans 15 amino acids. The germline V gene encodes CDR1 MGHRA and CDR2 YSYEKL. The CDR3 sequence is CASSLGQRDTDTQYF. Here the CDR3 DNA reads TGCGCCAGCAGTCTCGGACAGAGAGACACAGATACGCAGTATTTT.

The V call is TRBV20-1, the J call TRBJ1-2; 7 positions agree with TRBD1. J lost 1 base, V lost 5 bases, and 1 base had no gene match. CDR1 DFQATT and CDR2 SNEGSKA come from the germline V gene (reference sequence). The CDR3 has 12 amino acids. For the CDR3, the DNA is TGCAGTGCTTGGGACAGTAACTATGGCTACACCTTC. Amino acid sequence: CSAWDSNYGYTF.

V usage is TRBV30 and J usage is TRBJ2-7; possibly TRBD1 for D (5 bases). Trimming cost V 2 bases and J 4 bases, with 9 bases left between them. Germline lookup yields CDR1 GTSNPN and CDR2 SVGIG (reference sequence). The CDR3 sequence is 12 residues long. CDR3 DNA sequence: TGTGCCTGGAGTAGGACAAGTTACGAGCAGTACTTC. Protein sequence: CAWSRTSYEQYF.

The sample holds a few counts of this clonotype. This chain links TRBV6-1 with TRBJ1-5; 8 bases are shared with TRBD1. Per germline, CDR1 MNHNS and CDR2 SASEGT. The J segment lost 0 bases and the V segment lost 1 base, leaving 2 bases of the junction unmatched. The CDR3 sequence is 16 residues long. CDR3 in DNA: TGTGCCAGCAGTGAAGGGACAGGGTATAGCAATCAGCCCCAGCATTTT. Translating gives CASSEGTGYSNQPQHF.

The table lists this clonotype with a few counts. The rearrangement links TRBV3-1 to TRBJ2-4; perhaps TRBD1 as D (7 bases). Germline CDR1 is LGHDT and CDR2 is YNNKEL (reference sequence). CDR3 length: 15 residues. V lost 1 base, J lost 4 bases, and 11 bases lay in between. The CDR3 protein is CASSQARGTKNIQYF. CDR3 nucleotides: TGTGCCAGCAGCCAAGCCAGGGGGACTAAAAACATTCAGTACTTC.

The V call is TRBV5-1, the J call TRBJ1-2; possible D gene TRBD1, 5 bases. The germline V gene encodes CDR1 SGHRS and CDR2 YFSETQ. The CDR3 spans 15 residues. V gave up 4 bases and J gave up 5 bases, with 18 bases separating them. CDR3 in DNA: TGCGCCAGCAGCCCGGCCGGACGTGGGGGGTATGGCTACACCTTC. Its translation: CASSPAGRGGYGYTF.

There are many counts of this clonotype. The gene calls are TRBV20-1 and TRBJ2-5; D ambiguous. V lost 6 bases and J 1 base, leaving 18 bases between the germline ends. CDR3 length: 15 residues. Per the germline V gene, CDR1 is DFQATT and CDR2 is SNEGSKA (reference sequence). DNA for the CDR3: TGCAGTGCGGACGATAGGAACAGAGTCCAAGAGACCCAGTACTTC. Its translation: CSADDRNRVQETQYF.

The sample holds many counts of this clonotype. V usage is TRBV7-3 and J usage is TRBJ2-3, with 9 bases matching TRBD1. CDR1 is SGHTA and CDR2 is FQGTGA in the germline V gene. The length of the CDR3 is 18 residues. The trim removed 4 bases at V and 1 base at J, leaving 12 bases unmatched. The CDR3 loop is CASSSGTGFVLGTDTQYF. The CDR3 DNA sequence: TGTGCCAGCAGCTCCGGGACAGGGTTTGTCTTGGGCACAGATACGCAGTATTTT.

The sample holds a few counts of this clonotype. The chain uses TRBV6-2 or TRBV6-3 and TRBJ2-1; weak D call: TRBD1 (6 bases). The V end lost 7 bases, the J end lost 7 bases, and 17 bases lay between the germline ends. The CDR3 is 14 amino acids. In germline, CDR1 is MNHEY, CDR2 SVGEGT. The CDR3 spells CASTLYREWNEQFF. The CDR3 nucleotides read TGTGCCAGCACCCTATACAGGGAATGGAATGAGCAGTTCTTC.

The V call is TRBV20-1, the J call TRBJ2-7, with 8 nucleotides matching TRBD1. The CDR3 runs 14 residues. The trim removed 3 bases at V and 4 bases at J, leaving 8 bases unmatched. Per germline, CDR1 DFQATT and CDR2 SNEGSKA (reference sequence). The CDR3 nucleotides are TGCAGTGCTAGTGCCCGGCAGGGGGCTTACGAGCAGTACTTC. It yields the protein CSASARQGAYEQYF.

Note on this clonotype: At one boundary the junction diverges from the germline segment, which might be a read error. V and J are TRBV20-1 and TRBJ2-3; TRBD2 matches at 14 bases. The CDR3 is 17 residues long. The germline gives CDR1 DFQATT, CDR2 SNEGSKA (reference sequence). The CDR3 coding sequence is TGCTGTGCTAGTTGGGGGTTGACTAGCGGGAGGGCAGATACGCAGTATTTT. It specifies CCASWGLTSGRADTQYF.

This rearrangement joins TRBV20-1 to TRBJ2-5; 7 bases align to TRBD2. From germline, CDR1 is DFQATT and CDR2 SNEGSKA (reference sequence). Trimming at V came to 5 bases and at J to 3 bases, leaving 21 bases not matched to a gene. This CDR3 is built from 18 residues. In DNA, the CDR3 is TGCAGTGCTGTCCCATATAATCGGGACTACCTAACTAAAGAGACCCAGTACTTC. It codes for CSAVPYNRDYLTKETQYF.

Regarding this clonotype: Germline and junction disagree at one end, which may indicate a read error. This chain uses TRBV7-9 with TRBJ2-7; D gene unclear. This CDR3 is 13 amino acids long. Germline-derived CDR1 and CDR2 are SEHNR and FQNEAQ (reference sequence). CDR3 region: CANSLATAYEQYF. As DNA, the CDR3 is TGTGCCAACAGCTTAGCAACAGCCTATGAGCAGTACTTC.

This chain uses TRBV3-1 with TRBJ2-2, with 8 bases that match TRBD1. The CDR3 runs to 15 residues. Trimming took 5 bases from V and 7 from J; bases not matched to a gene: 9. The germline gives CDR1 LGHDT, CDR2 YNNKEL (reference sequence). The CDR3 nucleotides are TGTGCCAGCAGCTATTGGACAGGGATGGGCGGGGAGCTGTTTTTT. Its translation: CASSYWTGMGGELFF.

The sample holds many counts of this clonotype. This chain links TRBV5-1 with TRBJ2-7; possibly TRBD1 for D (5 bases). The CDR3 runs to 12 residues. V was pared by 6 bases and J by 5 bases, with 12 bases between. CDR1 is SGHRS, CDR2 YFSETQ, per germline. The CDR3 is CASNRKGDEQYF. In nucleotides, the CDR3 is TGCGCCAGCAACCGGAAAGGGGACGAGCAGTACTTC.

The genes are TRBV5-1 and TRBJ2-3; 7 nucleotides align to TRBD2. The V gene end was trimmed by 0 bases and the J gene end by 0 bases; junction bases not matched to a gene: 16. The germline V gene has CDR1 SGHRS and CDR2 YFSETQ. The length of the CDR3 is 20 residues. In nucleotides, the CDR3 is TGCGCCAGCAGCTTGGATACGTCCTCCGTGGGAGGGCCTAGCACAGATACGCAGTATTTT. Encoded protein: CASSLDTSSVGGPSTDTQYF.

This clonotype appeared many times. CDR3 nucleotides: TGTGCCATCAGTGACGGGGTAAGGTACGAGCAGTACTTC. Encoded protein: CAISDGVRYEQYF. The J gene is TRBJ2-7, the V gene TRBV10-3; maybe TRBD2 (5 bases). Germline V gives CDR1 ENHRY, CDR2 SYGVKD. The CDR3 length is 13 residues. V shed 3 bases and J shed 4 bases, with 10 bases lying between them.

Only a few counts were recorded for this clonotype. This chain uses TRBV20-1 with TRBJ2-1; TRBD2 agrees at 10 bases. Germline CDR1 DFQATT, CDR2 SNEGSKA (reference sequence). The ends lost 1 base at V and 8 bases at J; junction bases unmatched: 5. The CDR3 spans 14 residues. CDR3 coding DNA: TGCAGTGCTAGAGGCAGCGGGAGGGCCGATGAGCAGTTCTTC. Amino acid sequence: CSARGSGRADEQFF.

The chain's CDR3 is CASSLGISAGANVLTF. The DNA of the CDR3 is TGTGCCAGCAGCTTGGGAATTTCGGCTGGGGCCAACGTCCTGACTTTC. The rearrangement uses TRBV5-6 and TRBJ2-6; D remains unclear. Germline CDR1 is SGHDT and CDR2 is YYEEEE. V lost 0 bases, J lost 2 bases, and 9 bases lay in between. CDR3 length: 16 amino acids. Based on the CDR3 plus reference TRBV5-6 and TRBJ2-6, the full variable domain is DAGVTQSPTHLIKTRGQQVTLRCSPKSGHDTVSWYQQALGQGPQFIFQYYEEEERQRGNFPDRFSGHQFPNYSSELNVNALLLGDSALYLCASSLGISAGANVLTFGAGSRLTVL.